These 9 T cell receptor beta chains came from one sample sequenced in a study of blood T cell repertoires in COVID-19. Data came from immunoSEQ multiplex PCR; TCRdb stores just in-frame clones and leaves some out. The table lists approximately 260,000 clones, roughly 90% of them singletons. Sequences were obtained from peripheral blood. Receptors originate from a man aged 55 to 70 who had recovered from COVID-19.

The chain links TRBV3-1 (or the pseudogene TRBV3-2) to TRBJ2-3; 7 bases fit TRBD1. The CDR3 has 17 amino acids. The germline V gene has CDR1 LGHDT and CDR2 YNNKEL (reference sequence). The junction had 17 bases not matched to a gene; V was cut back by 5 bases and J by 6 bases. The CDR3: CASSSRWTGWPGDTQYF. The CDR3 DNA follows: TGTGCCAGCAGCTCTCGCTGGACAGGTTGGCCCGGGGATACGCAGTATTTT.

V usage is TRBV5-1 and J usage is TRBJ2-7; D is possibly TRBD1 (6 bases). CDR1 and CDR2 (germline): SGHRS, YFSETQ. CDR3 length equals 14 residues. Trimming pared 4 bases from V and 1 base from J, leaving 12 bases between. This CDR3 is CASSRRDNSYEQYF. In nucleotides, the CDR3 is TGCGCCAGCAGCCGCCGGGACAATTCCTACGAGCAGTACTTC.

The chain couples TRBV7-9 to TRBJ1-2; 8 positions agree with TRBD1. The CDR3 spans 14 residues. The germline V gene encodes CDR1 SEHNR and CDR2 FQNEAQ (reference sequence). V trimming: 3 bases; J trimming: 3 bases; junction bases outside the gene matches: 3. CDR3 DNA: TGTGCCAGCAGCTTCCTGGGACAGGACTATGGCTACACCTTC. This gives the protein CASSFLGQDYGYTF.

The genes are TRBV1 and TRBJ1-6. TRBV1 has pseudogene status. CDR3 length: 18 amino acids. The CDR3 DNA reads TGCACCAGCAGCCAATTTGGGGGGTTGGTGGGCCCGAATTCACCCCTCCACTTT. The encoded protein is CTSSQFGGLVGPNSPLHF.

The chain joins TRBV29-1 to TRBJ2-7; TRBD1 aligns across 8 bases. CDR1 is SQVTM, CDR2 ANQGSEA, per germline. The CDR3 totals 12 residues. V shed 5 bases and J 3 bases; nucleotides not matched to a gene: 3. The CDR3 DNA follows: TGCAGCGTTTCAACAGGGGGCTACGAGCAGTACTTC. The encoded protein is CSVSTGGYEQYF.

The CDR3 region is CASRRTGELFF. Here the CDR3 DNA reads TGTGCCAGCCGGCGGACCGGGGAGCTGTTTTTT. The genes are TRBV28 and TRBJ2-2; D remains unclear. Trimming stripped 8 bases from V and 5 bases from J, with 6 bases between. The CDR3 runs 11 residues. CDR1 and CDR2 from the germline V gene are MDHEN and SYDVKM.

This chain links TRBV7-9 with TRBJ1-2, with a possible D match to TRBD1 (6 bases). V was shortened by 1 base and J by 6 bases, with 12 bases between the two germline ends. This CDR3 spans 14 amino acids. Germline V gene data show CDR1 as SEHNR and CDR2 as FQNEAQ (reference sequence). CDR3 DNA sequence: TGTGCCAGCAGCTTAGTGGGGCGGACAGATGGCTACACCTTC. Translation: CASSLVGRTDGYTF.

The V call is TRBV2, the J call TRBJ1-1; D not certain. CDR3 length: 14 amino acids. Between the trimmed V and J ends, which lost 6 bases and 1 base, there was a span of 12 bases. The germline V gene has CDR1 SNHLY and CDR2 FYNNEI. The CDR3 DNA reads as TGTGCCAGCAGGCTACAAGCGGGGAACACTGAAGCTTTCTTT. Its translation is CASRLQAGNTEAFF.

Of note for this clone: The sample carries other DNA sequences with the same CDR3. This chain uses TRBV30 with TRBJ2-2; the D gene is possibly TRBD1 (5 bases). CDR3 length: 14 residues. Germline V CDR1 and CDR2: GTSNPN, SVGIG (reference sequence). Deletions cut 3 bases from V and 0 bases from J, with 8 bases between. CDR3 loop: CAWSGRANTGELFF. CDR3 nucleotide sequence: TGTGCCTGGAGCGGCAGGGCGAACACCGGGGAGCTGTTTTTT.